Below are 20 T cell receptor beta chains sequenced from a single sample in a study of control samples from healthy donors and cancer patients (TCRdb year 2020). To prepare the library, the immunoSEQ multiplex PCR assay was applied. Drawn from immuneACCESS, this table holds only the in-frame rearrangements with V and J called that TCRdb kept. Clones are partly lost; checked studies trace under half to an unresolved V gene and leave the rest unexplained. The sample table records tens of thousands of clones; 91% of these occur just once. The ten largest clones take up more than 10% of the sample. The sample taken for sequencing was PBMCs. The source is a man aged 45-65 years with lung cancer.

The gene calls are TRBV13 and TRBJ2-1; tentatively, D is TRBD2 (6 bases). This CDR3 is 16 amino acids long. CDR1 is PRHDT, CDR2 FYEKMQ, per germline (reference sequence). With 5 bases removed from V and 5 bases from J, the gap between germline ends came to 19 bases. CDR3 sequence: CASSPPPRGTNNEQFF. DNA for the CDR3: TGTGCCAGCAGCCCCCCGCCGCGGGGTACAAACAATGAGCAGTTCTTC.

The rearrangement links TRBV5-1 to TRBJ1-1; no clear D. The V end lost 0 bases, the J end lost 5 bases, and 8 bases lay between the germline ends. CDR1 and CDR2 from the germline V gene are SGHRS and YFSETQ. The CDR3 runs to 13 residues. The CDR3 reads CASSLGSDTEAFF. In nucleotides, the CDR3 is TGCGCCAGCAGCTTGGGGTCAGATACTGAAGCTTTCTTT.

The chain recombines TRBV9 with TRBJ1-3, with a possible D match to TRBD1 (5 bases). Germline V gene data show CDR1 as SGDLS and CDR2 as YYNGEE. CDR3 length: 15 residues. V was shortened by 1 base and J by 3 bases, with 11 bases between the two germline ends. Written as DNA, the CDR3 is TGTGCCAGCAGCGTAAGTGGAGGGGATGGAAACACCATATATTTT. Protein: CASSVSGGDGNTIYF.

V is TRBV19 and J is TRBJ1-1, with D perhaps TRBD1 (5 bases). V dropped 3 bases and J dropped 4 bases, with 9 bases sitting between them. Germline V gives CDR1 LNHDA, CDR2 SQIVND (reference sequence). CDR3 length: 13 residues. The CDR3 loop is CASSIGRGTEAFF. The CDR3 bases are TGTGCCAGTAGTATCGGAAGGGGCACTGAAGCTTTCTTT.

The CDR3 region has the DNA TGTGCCAGCGGAAGGGGAGGCGCAAGTTCGGGCTACACCTTC. Translation gives CASGRGGASSGYTF. The V call is TRBV7-3, the J call TRBJ1-2; D might be TRBD1 (5 bases). CDR3 length: 14 amino acids. Trimming left V 8 bases short and J 8 bases short, with 21 bases between. CDR1 is SGHTA, CDR2 FQGTGA, per germline.

The gene calls are TRBV24-1 and TRBJ1-2; 10 nucleotides agree with TRBD1. The CDR3 runs 15 residues. Trimming took 4 bases from V and 9 from J; bases not matched to a gene: 10. Germline-derived CDR1 and CDR2 are KGHDR and SFDVKD. CDR3 protein: CATSDPPGTGARYTF. Here the CDR3 DNA reads TGTGCCACCAGTGACCCCCCCGGGACAGGGGCCCGCTACACCTTC.

J is TRBJ1-1 and V is TRBV6-4; 8 nucleotides match TRBD1. This CDR3 region has 13 residues. The germline CDR1 and CDR2 sequences are MRHNA and SNTAGT. The trim removed 6 bases at V and 3 bases at J, leaving 3 bases unmatched. The CDR3 DNA is TGTGCCAGCAGAGTGACAGGGGACACTGAAGCTTTCTTT. Its protein product is CASRVTGDTEAFF.

V and J are TRBV5-1 and TRBJ2-7; 9 nucleotides agree with TRBD2. The CDR3 consists of 14 residues. With V trimmed by 0 bases and J by 5 bases, 3 bases remained unmatched. Germline CDR1 SGHRS, CDR2 YFSETQ. CDR3 in DNA: TGCGCCAGCAGCTTGGCCTGGACTAGCGACGAGCAGTACTTC. Translating it yields CASSLAWTSDEQYF.

This clone was found a few times. The chain's CDR3 is CASSEEPHTEAFF. The CDR3, as DNA: TGTGCCAGCAGTGAGGAGCCCCACACTGAAGCTTTCTTT. J is TRBJ1-1 and V is TRBV2; D remains unclear. V lost 3 bases, J lost 3 bases, and 8 bases lay in between. This CDR3 contains 13 residues. Germline V gene lookup returns CDR1 SNHLY and CDR2 FYNNEI.

The chain joins TRBV5-4 to TRBJ2-7; 7 bases agree with TRBD2. CDR3 length: 14 residues. The V gene's germline CDR1 is SGHNT and CDR2 YYREEE (reference sequence). The trim removed 4 bases at V and 0 bases at J, leaving 4 bases unmatched. CDR3 bases: TGTGCCAGCAGCCGTTCGGGGGGCTCCTACGAGCAGTACTTC. The encoded protein is CASSRSGGSYEQYF.

The chain uses TRBV4-1 and TRBJ2-2; unclear D gene. There are 17 residues in the CDR3. V was trimmed by 0 bases and J by 4 bases, leaving 15 bases between them. Germline CDR1 is MGHRA and CDR2 is YSYEKL. CDR3 residues: CASSQEIQSLSTGELFF. In nucleotides, the CDR3 is TGCGCCAGCAGCCAAGAGATTCAAAGTCTCTCCACCGGGGAGCTGTTTTTT.

J is TRBJ2-3 and V is TRBV5-1, with TRBD1 matching 7 bases. V gave up 0 bases and J gave up 2 bases; unmatched junction bases: 9. This CDR3 region has 17 residues. CDR1 is SGHRS, CDR2 YFSETQ, per germline. The CDR3 here is CASSLEGRGGLTDTQYF. CDR3 nucleotide sequence: TGCGCCAGCAGCTTGGAAGGTCGAGGGGGCCTCACAGATACGCAGTATTTT.

The chain links TRBV6-2 or TRBV6-3 to TRBJ1-1, with D uncertain. Trimming took off 0 bases at V and 4 bases at J, with 15 bases between the two ends. Germline V CDR1 and CDR2: MNHEY, SVGEGT. This CDR3 spans 16 amino acids. CDR3 DNA sequence: TGTGCCAGCAGTTACTCGAGCGGCGGATGGCGCACTGAAGCTTTCTTT. Its translation: CASSYSSGGWRTEAFF.

This chain uses TRBV2 with TRBJ1-5; D is undetermined. From germline, CDR1 is SNHLY and CDR2 FYNNEI. CDR3 length: 15 residues. V lost 4 bases, J lost 0 bases, and 10 bases lay in between. CDR3 loop: CASSGQFYSNQPQHF. CDR3 sequence (DNA): TGTGCCAGCAGTGGGCAGTTCTATAGCAATCAGCCCCAGCATTTT.

The rearrangement uses TRBV27 and TRBJ1-5; no clear D. The length of the CDR3 is 14 residues. The V gene's germline CDR1 is MNHEY and CDR2 SMNVEV (reference sequence). Trimming removed 2 bases at V and 6 bases at J, with 11 bases between. DNA for the CDR3: TGTGCCAGCAGTTTACGAGATACTGGTCAGCCCCAGCATTTT. This codes for CASSLRDTGQPQHF.

The chain uses TRBV4-3 and TRBJ2-1; the match to TRBD2 covers 8 bases. The germline CDR1 and CDR2 sequences are LGHNA and YSLEER. After removal of 1 base from V and 6 bases from J, the junction contained 2 bases not matched to a gene. The CDR3 runs to 14 residues. CDR3 sequence reads: CASSQVAGGNEQFF. The CDR3 nucleotides read TGCGCCAGCAGCCAAGTGGCGGGGGGCAATGAGCAGTTCTTC.

The rearrangement joins TRBV6-5 to TRBJ2-7, with a tentative D call TRBD2 (7 bases). V was cut by 6 bases and J by 3 bases, with 15 bases left in between. There are 14 residues in the CDR3. Germline V gene lookup returns CDR1 MNHEY and CDR2 SVGAGI. CDR3 DNA sequence: TGTGCCAGCAGCCCCCGGGGAGGGGGCTACGAGCAGTACTTC. Amino acids: CASSPRGGGYEQYF.

This chain uses TRBV5-4 with TRBJ2-5, with TRBD2 matching 11 bases. The germline gives CDR1 SGHNT, CDR2 YYREEE (reference sequence). The CDR3 is made up of 17 amino acids. V shed 0 bases, J shed 2 bases, and the junction held 6 bases outside the gene matches. The CDR3 sequence: CASSLGLAGGPQETQYF. For the CDR3, the DNA is TGTGCCAGCAGCTTGGGCCTAGCGGGGGGACCACAAGAGACCCAGTACTTC.

The rearrangement uses TRBV2 and TRBJ1-2, with 12 bases that match TRBD1. J gave up 8 bases and V 4 bases, and 8 bases lay outside the gene matches. The germline V gene encodes CDR1 SNHLY and CDR2 FYNNEI. This CDR3 has 15 residues. CDR3 nucleotides: TGTGCCAGCAGTGCTCGGGACAGGGGGCGTCAGGGCTACACCTTC. This codes for CASSARDRGRQGYTF.

In DNA, the CDR3 is TGTGCCAGCAGCGTTTCCTTGACAGGGGGGAACACTGAAGCTTTCTTT. Amino acid sequence: CASSVSLTGGNTEAFF. This chain connects TRBV9 to TRBJ1-1; 9 bases line up with TRBD1. V gave up 2 bases and J gave up 1 base; unmatched junction bases: 6. This CDR3 has 16 amino acids. Germline-derived CDR1 and CDR2 are SGDLS and YYNGEE. Complete variable domain (other parts from reference TRBV9 and TRBJ1-1): DSGVTQTPKHLITATGQRVTLRCSPRSGDLSVYWYQQSLDQGLQFLIQYYNGEERAKGNILERFSAQQFPDLHSELNLSSLELGDSALYFCASSVSLTGGNTEAFFGQGTRLTVV.